This T cell receptor (beta chain) was found in a study of PD-L1 blockade in urothelial cancer. Study summary: Prior chemotherapy regimens per patient numbered 0 to 3.

Assay: immunoSEQ multiplex PCR; the TCRdb copy retains only in-frame clones and omits some. The profile shows 70,000 to 85,000 clones, approximately 87% of them singletons. This sample's time point: pretreatment peripheral blood. The CDR3 spans 16 residues. V dropped 3 bases and J dropped 4 bases, with 16 bases sitting between them. Germline V CDR1 and CDR2: SGHNT, YENEEA. The chain carries TRBV11-3 and TRBJ2-1, with TRBD2 as a possible D gene (6 bases). The input for sequencing was PBMCs, taken around atezolizumab (anti-PD-L1) treatment. The receptor was derived from a man between 65 and 79 years old with urothelial cancer. The CDR3 sequence: CASSFKFGGLYNEQFF. The CDR3 DNA sequence: TGTGCCAGCAGCTTTAAGTTCGGGGGACTTTACAATGAGCAGTTCTTC.